A selection of T cell receptor beta chains follows, all from one sample in a study of T cell responses to AZD1222 COVID-19 vaccine. Clones were sequenced by immunoSEQ multiplex PCR, and TCRdb holds only the in-frame ones, with some missing. The table includes about 150,000 clones, around 92% detected once. This specimen consisted of peripheral blood, obtained on day 0 of AZD1222 vaccination. Receptor source: an adult in good health. The CDR3 runs from the conserved cysteine through the conserved F or W. The D gene is left open where the match is weak. Rows may omit the clone size; those that give it use once, few, many or a size class.

V gene,J gene,clone size,D gene,CDR3 DNA,CDR3 protein
TRBV1,TRBJ1-3,NA,NA,TGCACCAGCAGCCAAGATGAGGGACAGGGAAATCTCTCTGGAAACACCATATATTTT,CTSSQDEGQGNLSGNTIYF
TRBV7-3,TRBJ1-1,once,NA,TGTGCCAGCAGCCCGTGGGGGGGCACTGAAGCTTTCTTT,CASSPWGGTEAFF
TRBV20-1,TRBJ2-7,once,NA,TGCAGTGCTAGGGAGGCCTACGAGCAGTACTTC,CSAREAYEQYF
TRBV7-6,TRBJ1-5,once,NA,TGTGCCAGCAGCTTAGGGGGGAGGGTCACTAATCAGCCCCAGCATTTT,CASSLGGRVTNQPQHF
TRBV10-3,TRBJ2-2,NA,NA,TGTGCCATCAAGCCCAGGGGTCCCGGGGAGCTGTTTTTT,CAIKPRGPGELFF
TRBV4-3,TRBJ1-2,few,NA,TGCGCCAGCAGCCAAGATGGCACAGGCGCTAACTATGGCTACACCTTC,CASSQDGTGANYGYTF
TRBV10-3,TRBJ2-7,NA,NA,TGTGCCATCAGTGAGTCCTCCTACGAGCAGTACTTC,CAISESSYEQYF
TRBV18,TRBJ2-7,once,NA,TGTGCCAGCTCACCGCTGGGGGGGCGATCCTACGAGCAGTACTTC,CASSPLGGRSYEQYF
TRBV11-3,TRBJ2-1,NA,TRBD1,TGTGCCAGCAGCGGACAGGGCACGCCTGAGCAGTTCTTC,CASSGQGTPEQFF
TRBV5-1,TRBJ1-5,NA,TRBD1,TGCGCCAGCAGCCCTACAGGGGGTCGGAAGCCCCAGCATTTT,CASSPTGGRKPQHF
TRBV18,TRBJ2-6,once,TRBD1,TGTGCCAGCTCTCTAAGACCGGGACAGGGGGCTGGGGCCAACGTCCTGACTTTC,CASSLRPGQGAGANVLTF
TRBV12-3/TRBV12-4,TRBJ2-7,NA,TRBD1,TGTGCCAGCAGTTTCCCGACAGGGCCCTCGTACTTC,CASSFPTGPSYF
TRBV19,TRBJ2-6,NA,NA,TGTGCCAGTAGTATAACCTCTGGGGCCAACGTCCTGACTTTC,CASSITSGANVLTF
TRBV19,TRBJ2-7,NA,NA,TGTGCCAGCGCAAACCGGGACGAGCAGTACTTC,CASANRDEQYF
TRBV5-6,TRBJ2-3,NA,NA,TGTGCCAGCAGCTTGCGTCTCGGGGGCTCAGATACGCAGTATTTT,CASSLRLGGSDTQYF
TRBV6-5,TRBJ2-7,NA,TRBD1,TGTGCCAGCGCCCGGGACAGGGGTTACGAGCAGTACTTC,CASARDRGYEQYF
TRBV7-8,TRBJ2-1,NA,NA,TGTGCCAGCAGCTTAGTTCGGGGAATCAATGAGCAGTTCTTC,CASSLVRGINEQFF
TRBV4-3,TRBJ1-5,NA,NA,TGCGCCAGCAGCCAAGCGTTGTTGGGCAATCAGCCCCAGCATTTT,CASSQALLGNQPQHF
TRBV11-2,TRBJ1-4,NA,NA,TGTGCCAGCAGCTTAGCAGGGCGAGGCGTGACTAATGAAAAACTGTTTTTT,CASSLAGRGVTNEKLFF
TRBV14,TRBJ2-1,NA,TRBD1,TGTGCCAGCAGCATCCGGACAGGGTACAATGAGCAGTTCTTC,CASSIRTGYNEQFF
TRBV7-3,TRBJ2-5,few,NA,TGTGCCAGCAGCTTAAGCGTCCAAGAGACCCAGTACTTC,CASSLSVQETQYF
TRBV15,TRBJ2-7,once,NA,TGTGCCACCAGCAGAGACCAGGAGGGCTACGAGCAGTACTTC,CATSRDQEGYEQYF
TRBV5-1,TRBJ1-5,NA,NA,TGCGCCAGCAAGGGGCGGGGCATCAATCAGCCCCAGCATTTT,CASKGRGINQPQHF
TRBV4-3,TRBJ2-3,NA,NA,TGCGCCAGCAGCCAAGGTGAAGGGGCCACAGATACGCAGTATTTT,CASSQGEGATDTQYF
TRBV14,TRBJ2-5,NA,NA,TGTGCCAGCAGCCAAGGACTCCAAGAGACCCAGTACTTC,CASSQGLQETQYF
TRBV5-8,TRBJ1-5,once,NA,TGTGCCAGCATATGGACAGACTCAGTAGATTATAGCAATCAGCCCCAGCATTTT,CASIWTDSVDYSNQPQHF
TRBV30,TRBJ1-5,NA,TRBD1,TGTGCCTGTAGCGCAGGGGGCTTTAGCAATCAGCCCCAGCATTTT,CACSAGGFSNQPQHF
TRBV6-1,TRBJ2-5,NA,NA,TGTGCCAGCAGTGGAGCTAGCGCGAGGGAGACCCAGTACTTC,CASSGASARETQYF
TRBV5-5,TRBJ1-6,NA,NA,TGTGCCAGCAGCTTGGCCGCAGGGCCTAATTCACCCCTCCACTTT,CASSLAAGPNSPLHF
TRBV2,TRBJ1-3,NA,NA,TGTGCCAGCAGTATAAAGGGCCCGAGCTCTGGAAACACCATATATTTT,CASSIKGPSSGNTIYF
TRBV2,TRBJ1-2,NA,NA,TGTGCCAGCAGTCAGGAGGAAAGATTTTCTGGCTACACCTTC,CASSQEERFSGYTF
TRBV28,TRBJ2-1,NA,NA,TGTGCCAGCAGAACTACAGGCAGCTCCTACAATGAGCAGTTCTTC,CASRTTGSSYNEQFF
TRBV10-3,TRBJ1-1,NA,NA,TGTGCCATCATTGACGGGTCTAACACTGAAGCTTTCTTT,CAIIDGSNTEAFF
TRBV10-3,TRBJ2-5,NA,NA,TGTGCCACGTCGAGGGGGGGTCTCCAAGAGACCCAGTACTTC,CATSRGGLQETQYF
TRBV21-1,TRBJ1-6,NA,NA,TGTGCCAGCAGCAAAACAGGGACAGGGTATTCACCCCTCCACTTT,CASSKTGTGYSPLHF
TRBV29-1,TRBJ2-3,NA,NA,TGCAGCGCAAACGTGGGACACCATAGCACAGATACGCAGTATTTT,CSANVGHHSTDTQYF
TRBV5-6,TRBJ1-5,NA,NA,TGTGCCAGCAGCCGCGGCCAGGGGCAGCCCCAGCATTTT,CASSRGQGQPQHF
TRBV6-5,TRBJ1-5,NA,NA,TGTGCCAGCAGTTACTCCGACAGCCTTAATCAGCCCCAGCATTTT,CASSYSDSLNQPQHF
TRBV4-2,TRBJ2-5,NA,NA,TGTGCCAGCAGCCAAGAACGGGAGAGAGAGACCCAGTACTTC,CASSQERERETQYF
TRBV5-4,TRBJ2-7,NA,NA,TGTGCCAGCAGCTTAAAGGACCAACTGATCTACGAGCAGTACTTC,CASSLKDQLIYEQYF
TRBV5-1,TRBJ1-1,once,NA,TGCGCCAGCAGCTTGATTTCAGAGGGTACTGAAGCTTTCTTT,CASSLISEGTEAFF
TRBV7-2,TRBJ2-3,NA,NA,TGTGCCAGCAGCCAGAGACGACTAGTTCGCGGGGATACGCAGTATTTT,CASSQRRLVRGDTQYF
TRBV21-1,TRBJ1-1,NA,NA,TGTGCCAGCAGCAAAGACTCTCGGGGCACTGAAGCTTTCTTT,CASSKDSRGTEAFF
TRBV18,TRBJ2-7,NA,TRBD1,TGTGCCAGCTCAGGGACAGGGACCTACGAGCAGTACTTC,CASSGTGTYEQYF
TRBV7-7,TRBJ1-4,NA,NA,TGTGCCAGCAGCTCCGGACGGAAGACTAATGAAAAACTGTTTTTT,CASSSGRKTNEKLFF
TRBV5-1,TRBJ1-1,NA,NA,TGCGCCAGCAGCTTACCGGCAACTGAAGCTTTCTTT,CASSLPATEAFF
TRBV14,TRBJ1-2,NA,NA,TGTGCCAGCAGCCAAGATGGTTGGAGAGGCGCGGAGGGCTACACCTTC,CASSQDGWRGAEGYTF
TRBV30,TRBJ1-1,NA,NA,TGTGCCTGGAGCAGGGACGGGAACACTGAAGCTTTCTTT,CAWSRDGNTEAFF
TRBV7-6,TRBJ1-1,NA,NA,TGTGCCAGCAGCTCGAGGGGTTCCGACACTGAAGCTTTCTTT,CASSSRGSDTEAFF
TRBV11-2,TRBJ2-1,NA,TRBD1,TGTGCCAGCAGCTTCGGACAGGGGGCCCCAAATGAGCAGTTCTTC,CASSFGQGAPNEQFF
TRBV28,TRBJ1-1,NA,NA,TGTGCCAGCAGTGCGCGACAGGAAGCTTTCTTT,CASSARQEAFF
TRBV2,TRBJ2-3,NA,TRBD2,TGTGCCAGCAGGGCCCGGGCGGGAGCCCCAGATACGCAGTATTTT,CASRARAGAPDTQYF
TRBV7-2,TRBJ2-5,NA,TRBD2,TGTGCCAGCAGTCTAGCGGGGGTCCAACAGACCCAGTACTTC,CASSLAGVQQTQYF
TRBV24-1,TRBJ1-1,NA,TRBD1,TGTGCCACCGGGGGACAGGGGGAGGCTACGAACACTGAAGCTTTCTTT,CATGGQGEATNTEAFF
TRBV4-1,TRBJ2-2,NA,NA,TGCGCCAGCAGCCAACCTACACGGACCGGGGAGCTGTTTTTT,CASSQPTRTGELFF
TRBV4-3,TRBJ1-1,NA,NA,TGCGCCAGCAGCCAAGATGCGGGGATGAACACTGAAGCTTTCTTT,CASSQDAGMNTEAFF
TRBV7-8,TRBJ2-4,few,NA,TGTGCCAGCAGCTTCGGCACAGGGCGGGTAACGACAAACATTCAGTACTTC,CASSFGTGRVTTNIQYF
TRBV2,TRBJ1-6,NA,NA,TGTGCCAGCGCAGGGGAGTTTAATTCACCCCTCCACTTT,CASAGEFNSPLHF
TRBV4-1,TRBJ1-6,NA,NA,TGCGCCAGCAGCTTAGGAGCTCCAGGGGATGCCGATTCACCCCTCCACTTT,CASSLGAPGDADSPLHF